The 15 T cell receptor beta chains listed next were all sequenced from one sample in a study of STAT5B mutations in CD4+ large granular lymphocyte leukemia. Repertoires were generated with immunoSEQ multiplex PCR, while TCRdb's copy carries only in-frame clones and drops some. The sample includes some 30,000 clones, approximately 72% of them seen just once. The specimen sequenced was CD4+ T cells from blood buffy coats. The receptors were sampled from a human donor in good health.

This chain uses TRBV5-1 with TRBJ2-3; D might be TRBD1 or TRBD2, each matching 6 bases. The CDR3 spans 17 residues. Germline assignment: CDR1 SGHRS and CDR2 YFSETQ. V was shortened by 5 bases and J by 5 bases, with 24 bases between the two germline ends. The CDR3 region is CASRLTRDTGGGDTQYF. CDR3 nucleotides: TGCGCCAGCAGATTAACGCGGGACACCGGTGGAGGAGATACGCAGTATTTT.

This chain joins TRBV5-1 and TRBJ1-2; D is unclear. This CDR3 region has 14 residues. The germline V gene has CDR1 SGHRS and CDR2 YFSETQ. With 0 bases removed from V and 2 bases from J, the gap between germline ends came to 8 bases. Written as DNA, the CDR3 is TGCGCCAGCAGCTTGGGCTCCGGGAACTATGGCTACACCTTC. Translating it yields CASSLGSGNYGYTF.

CDR3 coding DNA: TGTGCCAGCAGTTATGGTGGACTCAACACTGAAGCTTTCTTT. Translation gives CASSYGGLNTEAFF. The chain links TRBV6-1 to TRBJ1-1, with D hard to call. The CDR3 totals 14 residues. Germline V gives CDR1 MNHNS, CDR2 SASEGT. Trimming pared 5 bases from V and 2 bases from J, leaving 12 bases between.

In its sample, this clone was seen a few times. The rearrangement joins TRBV19 to TRBJ2-5; 9 bases are a match to TRBD1. V trimming: 6 bases; J trimming: 1 base; junction bases outside the gene matches: 0. This CDR3 is 13 amino acids long. Germline V gene sequence: CDR1 LNHDA, CDR2 SQIVND (reference sequence). The CDR3 here is CASRDRGQETQYF. DNA for the CDR3: TGTGCCAGTAGGGACAGGGGCCAAGAGACCCAGTACTTC.

The rearrangement links TRBV19 to TRBJ2-2; 8 bases are shared with TRBD1. CDR3 length: 15 residues. The J segment lost 7 bases and the V segment lost 7 bases, leaving 11 bases of the junction unmatched. Germline V gives CDR1 LNHDA, CDR2 SQIVND (reference sequence). As DNA, the CDR3 is TGTGCCAGTACGGCTTGGCAGGGGGCAATCGGGGAGCTGTTTTTT. Translation gives CASTAWQGAIGELFF.

This sequence joins TRBV2 and TRBJ2-7, with D unclear. The CDR3 extends over 15 amino acids. Trimming stripped 3 bases from V and 0 bases from J, with 12 bases between. From germline, CDR1 is SNHLY and CDR2 FYNNEI. The CDR3 DNA is TGTGCCAGCAGTGAGAAGTTCCTTAGCTCCTACGAGCAGTACTTC. Translating gives CASSEKFLSSYEQYF.

Concerning this clone itself: One junction end does not reproduce the germline sequence, and a read error may be involved. The V call is TRBV2, the J call TRBJ2-7; possible D gene TRBD1, 6 bases. CDR1 is SNHLY, CDR2 FYNNEI, per germline. This CDR3 comprises 11 residues. The CDR3 nucleotides read TGTGCCAGCAGTACAGGGATATTGTTGAACTTC. Its protein is CASSTGILLNF.

The chain employs TRBV27 and TRBJ1-4, with D possibly being TRBD1 (5 bases). V gave up 2 bases and J gave up 0 bases, with 7 bases separating them. Looked up from germline, CDR1 is MNHEY and CDR2 is SMNVEV (reference sequence). CDR3 length: 15 amino acids. CDR3 region: CASSLRGTTNEKLFF. The CDR3 coding sequence is TGTGCCAGCAGTTTAAGGGGAACAACTAATGAAAAACTGTTTTTT.

The CDR3 sequence: CASSEYYEQYF. The CDR3 nucleotides are TGTGCCAGCAGTGAGTACTACGAGCAGTACTTC. The chain is built from TRBV2 and TRBJ2-7; no reliable D call. The CDR3 runs to 11 residues. CDR1 SNHLY and CDR2 FYNNEI come from the germline V gene. Trimming left V 3 bases short and J 3 bases short, with 3 bases between.

This rearrangement joins TRBV7-2 to TRBJ2-3; the match to TRBD2 covers 7 bases. CDR1 and CDR2 (germline): SGHTA, FQGNSA. The CDR3 extends over 15 amino acids. Trimming removed 4 bases from V and 2 bases from J; junction bases left unmatched: 6. The CDR3 nucleotides read TGTGCCAGCAGCTCTAAGCGGGGAACCACAGATACGCAGTATTTT. It specifies CASSSKRGTTDTQYF.

This chain joins TRBV18 and TRBJ2-7; 8 bases are a match to TRBD2. Germline lookup yields CDR1 KGHSH and CDR2 LQKENI. The CDR3 spans 15 residues. V was clipped by 3 bases and J by 1 base; unmatched bases: 5. The CDR3 DNA follows: TGTGCCAGCTCACCCGGGGTAGCGGGGTCCTACGAGCAGTACTTC. It codes for CASSPGVAGSYEQYF.

This chain uses TRBV5-1 with TRBJ1-2; no definite D call. Germline V gives CDR1 SGHRS, CDR2 YFSETQ. The length of the CDR3 is 13 residues. V lost 5 bases to trimming and J lost 0 bases, with 8 bases between them. The CDR3: CASRSGPNYGYTF. The CDR3 DNA is TGCGCCAGCAGATCAGGTCCTAACTATGGCTACACCTTC.

The chain employs TRBV30 and TRBJ1-6, with D uncertain. Trimming shortened V by 0 bases and J by 14 bases, and 14 bases separated the two germline ends. Germline lookup yields CDR1 GTSNPN and CDR2 SVGIG (reference sequence). This CDR3 spans 13 amino acids. The CDR3 loop is CAWSVDSGGALHF. In DNA, the CDR3 is TGTGCCTGGAGTGTTGACTCCGGCGGGGCCCTCCACTTT.

The gene calls are TRBV7-2 and TRBJ2-3; no firm D call. V dropped 2 bases and J dropped 5 bases, with 11 bases sitting between them. The germline V gene encodes CDR1 SGHTA and CDR2 FQGNSA. The CDR3 runs to 14 residues. The CDR3: CASSLSPWGDTQYF. The DNA for the CDR3 is TGTGCCAGCAGCTTATCGCCATGGGGAGATACGCAGTATTTT.

This chain joins TRBV29-1 and TRBJ1-2, with 12 bases fitting TRBD1. Germline V gene data show CDR1 as SQVTM and CDR2 as ANQGSEA. CDR3 length equals 16 residues. With V trimmed by 2 bases and J by 4 bases, 8 bases remained unmatched. CDR3 residues: CSVELMGQGAFYGYTF. The CDR3 region has the DNA TGCAGCGTTGAACTAATGGGACAGGGGGCTTTCTATGGCTACACCTTC.